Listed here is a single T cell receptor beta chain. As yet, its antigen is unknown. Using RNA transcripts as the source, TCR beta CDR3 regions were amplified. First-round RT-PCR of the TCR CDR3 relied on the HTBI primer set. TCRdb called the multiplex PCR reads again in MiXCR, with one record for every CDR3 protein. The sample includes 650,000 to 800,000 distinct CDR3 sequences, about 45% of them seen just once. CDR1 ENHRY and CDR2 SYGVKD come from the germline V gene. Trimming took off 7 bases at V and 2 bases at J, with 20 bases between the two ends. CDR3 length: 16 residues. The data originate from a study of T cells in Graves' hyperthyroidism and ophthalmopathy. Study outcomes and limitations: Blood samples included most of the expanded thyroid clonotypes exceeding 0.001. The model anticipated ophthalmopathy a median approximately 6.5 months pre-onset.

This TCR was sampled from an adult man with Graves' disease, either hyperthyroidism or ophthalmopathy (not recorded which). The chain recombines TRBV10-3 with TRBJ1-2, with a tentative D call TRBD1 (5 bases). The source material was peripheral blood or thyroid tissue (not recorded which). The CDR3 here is CAIIGAGVSQNYGYTF. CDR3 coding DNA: TGTGCCATCATAGGGGCTGGGGTTTCCCAAAACTATGGCTACACCTTC.